These 21 T cell receptor beta chains were all obtained from the same sample, sequenced in a study of PD-1 blockade in classical Hodgkin lymphoma. The data were produced by immunoSEQ multiplex PCR, yet TCRdb's version contains in-frame clones alone and is incomplete. The table includes some 41,000 clones, about 65% detected once. No patient escaped relapse after autologous stem cell transplantation, and brentuximab vedotin exposure varied. The sample consisted of peripheral blood mononuclear cells (PBMCs), taken before the second cycle of nivolumab. The receptors originated from a human donor with classical Hodgkin lymphoma.

This clone has just a few counts. The chain joins TRBV6-5 to TRBJ1-1; D remains unclear. This CDR3 contains 12 residues. Trimming removed 5 bases from V and 5 bases from J, with 9 bases in between. From germline, CDR1 is MNHEY and CDR2 SVGAGI. The CDR3 reads CASSPSGTEAFF. CDR3 DNA: TGTGCCAGCAGTCCTAGTGGAACTGAAGCTTTCTTT.

V is TRBV29-1 and J is TRBJ1-2; a possible D gene is TRBD1 (5 bases). Germline CDR1 reads SQVTM; CDR2 reads ANQGSEA. The CDR3 covers 16 residues. V lost 7 bases, J lost 0 bases, and 21 bases lay in between. CDR3 sequence (DNA): TGCAGCGGGGGGGTACCTACCAATACAGCTAACTATGGCTACACCTTC. As protein: CSGGVPTNTANYGYTF.

The chain combines TRBV19 with TRBJ2-3; TRBD1 agrees at 7 bases. Germline V CDR1 and CDR2: LNHDA, SQIVND (reference sequence). The ends lost 5 bases at V and 0 bases at J; junction bases unmatched: 8. This CDR3 is 16 amino acids long. In DNA, the CDR3 is TGTGCCAGTAGTGTAACAGGGGTCGGCAGCACAGATACGCAGTATTTT. It codes for CASSVTGVGSTDTQYF.

CDR3 coding DNA: TGTGCCAGCAGCGTAGGGGATACTGAAGCTTTCTTT. This codes for CASSVGDTEAFF. V is TRBV9 and J is TRBJ1-1; D uncertain. The V gene lost 0 bases and the J gene lost 5 bases, with 5 bases spanning the gap. The CDR3 extends over 12 amino acids. CDR1 and CDR2 (germline): SGDLS, YYNGEE.

This clone was observed a handful of times. The V call is TRBV5-1, the J call TRBJ1-1; no reliable D call. Germline V gene lookup returns CDR1 SGHRS and CDR2 YFSETQ. V lost 0 bases and J lost 1, with 7 bases in between. The CDR3 is 14 amino acids. CDR3 sequence reads: CASSLDRANTEAFF. As DNA, the CDR3 is TGCGCCAGCAGCTTGGATAGGGCGAACACTGAAGCTTTCTTT.

This chain uses TRBV28 with TRBJ1-5, with TRBD1 as a possible D gene (5 bases). Deletions cut 10 bases from V and 2 bases from J, with 18 bases between. The CDR3 loop spans 15 amino acids. Germline-derived CDR1 and CDR2 are MDHEN and SYDVKM. CDR3 region: CATQIRDVGNQPQHF. The DNA for the CDR3 is TGTGCCACCCAAATCCGGGACGTCGGCAATCAGCCCCAGCATTTT.

The chain has TRBV27 and TRBJ2-3, with D uncertain. Germline CDR1 reads MNHEY; CDR2 reads SMNVEV (reference sequence). V was clipped by 0 bases and J by 2 bases, with 6 bases between them. This CDR3 region has 14 residues. DNA of the CDR3: TGTGCCAGCAGTTTATCCGGAGACACAGATACGCAGTATTTT. As protein: CASSLSGDTDTQYF.

This rearrangement joins TRBV18 to TRBJ1-1; D is uncertain. The germline CDR1 and CDR2 sequences are KGHSH and LQKENI. The CDR3 totals 13 residues. Trimming stripped 2 bases from V and 1 base from J, with 5 bases between. CDR3 region: CASSPGENTEAFF. The CDR3 nucleotides are TGTGCCAGCTCACCAGGGGAGAACACTGAAGCTTTCTTT.

This chain joins TRBV9 and TRBJ2-6; D remains unclear. V lost 2 bases and J lost 0, with 9 bases in between. Germline assignment: CDR1 SGDLS and CDR2 YYNGEE. The CDR3 covers 16 residues. The DNA of the CDR3 is TGTGCCAGCAGCGTGGAGACGTCCTCTGGGGCCAACGTCCTGACTTTC. The encoded protein is CASSVETSSGANVLTF.

CDR3 protein: CASSIATGGSGANVLTF. CDR3 nucleotides: TGTGCCAGTAGTATAGCGACAGGGGGCTCTGGGGCCAACGTCCTGACTTTC. The chain has TRBV19 and TRBJ2-6; 9 bases line up with TRBD1. The CDR3 loop spans 17 amino acids. From germline, CDR1 is LNHDA and CDR2 SQIVND (reference sequence). Unmatched junction bases numbered 1, after V lost 1 base and J lost 0 bases.

The chain couples TRBV27 to TRBJ2-3; 8 nucleotides match TRBD2. CDR3 size: 16 residues. Germline V lookup: CDR1 MNHEY, CDR2 SMNVEV (reference sequence). The trim removed 4 bases at V and 6 bases at J, leaving 12 bases unmatched. CDR3 coding DNA: TGTGCCAGCAGTTCCCCGACTAGCGAGAATAGGGATACGCAGTATTTT. It codes for CASSSPTSENRDTQYF.

V is TRBV30 and J is TRBJ1-2, with TRBD1 as a possible D gene (6 bases). This CDR3 is built from 13 residues. Looked up from germline, CDR1 is GTSNPN and CDR2 is SVGIG (reference sequence). Trimming left V 3 bases short and J 5 bases short, with 13 bases between. DNA for the CDR3: TGTGCCTGGAGGATTTACAGGGAGTATGGCTACACCTTC. This encodes CAWRIYREYGYTF.

The chain is built from TRBV7-3 and TRBJ2-7; D is perhaps TRBD1 or TRBD2 (6 bases each). CDR1 SGHTA and CDR2 FQGTGA come from the germline V gene. V dropped 5 bases and J dropped 0 bases, with 14 bases sitting between them. The CDR3 contains 15 residues. CDR3: CASSPHRDSSYEQYF. CDR3 bases: TGTGCCAGCAGCCCCCACAGGGACTCCTCCTACGAGCAGTACTTC.

The rearrangement uses TRBV6-5 and TRBJ2-2; D not certain. Germline CDR1 is MNHEY and CDR2 is SVGAGI. V was pared by 5 bases and J by 5 bases, with 9 bases between. CDR3 length equals 13 residues. CDR3 DNA: TGTGCCAGCAGTATGTCTAATACCGGGGAGCTGTTTTTT. Its protein is CASSMSNTGELFF.

The V and J genes are TRBV7-9 and TRBJ2-7, with D unclear. Germline values: CDR1 SEHNR, CDR2 FQNEAQ (reference sequence). The CDR3 length is 12 residues. Trimming removed 5 bases at V and 3 bases at J, with 8 bases between. The CDR3 here is CASSLAVYEQYF. The CDR3 DNA sequence: TGTGCCAGCAGCCTGGCGGTCTACGAGCAGTACTTC.

The rearrangement uses TRBV5-6 and TRBJ2-1, with 13 bases aligning to TRBD2. Unmatched junction bases numbered 10, after V lost 4 bases and J lost 9 bases. The CDR3 consists of 16 residues. Per germline, CDR1 SGHDT and CDR2 YYEEEE. The CDR3 protein is CASSVGLAGRGVEQFF. The CDR3, as DNA: TGTGCCAGCAGCGTGGGACTAGCGGGAAGGGGGGTTGAGCAGTTCTTC.

The V gene is TRBV5-1, the J gene TRBJ1-5, with 8 positions matching TRBD1. The CDR3 length is 14 residues. V shed 3 bases and J 5 bases; nucleotides not matched to a gene: 4. CDR1 and CDR2 (germline): SGHRS, YFSETQ. The CDR3 DNA sequence: TGCGCCAGCAGCTCCGGACAGGGTCATCAGCCCCAGCATTTT. It translates to CASSSGQGHQPQHF.

The CDR3 loop is CASSYSRGVYLGEQYF. For the CDR3, the DNA is TGTGCCAGCAGTTACTCACGGGGGGTATACCTCGGCGAGCAGTACTTC. The V gene is TRBV6-5, the J gene TRBJ2-7; 7 nucleotides line up with TRBD2. The CDR3 is 16 amino acids. Trimming cost V 0 bases and J 6 bases; bases outside gene matches: 11. Germline CDR1 MNHEY, CDR2 SVGAGI.

The V call is TRBV6-5, the J call TRBJ1-2; tentatively, D is TRBD1 (5 bases). Germline V lookup: CDR1 MNHEY, CDR2 SVGAGI. V gave up 11 bases and J gave up 6 bases, with 13 bases separating them. The CDR3 spans 11 residues. DNA for the CDR3: TGTGCCGCCGGGGCGGGGAATGGCTACACCTTC. Encoded protein: CAAGAGNGYTF.

This clone was detected many times. The chain couples TRBV5-1 to TRBJ1-1, with D possibly matching TRBD1 (6 bases). The V end was cut by 0 bases, the J end by 0 bases, with 12 bases between. Germline CDR1 and CDR2: SGHRS and YFSETQ. CDR3 length equals 16 residues. CDR3 DNA sequence: TGCGCCAGCAGCTTGGAAACAGGGTTGGTGAACACTGAAGCTTTCTTT. It specifies CASSLETGLVNTEAFF.

V usage is TRBV5-1 and J usage is TRBJ1-2; D is uncertain. Trimming took 6 bases from V and 5 from J, leaving 8 bases between them. The CDR3 loop spans 11 amino acids. Germline V CDR1 and CDR2: SGHRS, YFSETQ. The CDR3 loop is CASKSRYGYTF. CDR3 nucleotides: TGCGCCAGCAAATCTAGATATGGCTACACCTTC.